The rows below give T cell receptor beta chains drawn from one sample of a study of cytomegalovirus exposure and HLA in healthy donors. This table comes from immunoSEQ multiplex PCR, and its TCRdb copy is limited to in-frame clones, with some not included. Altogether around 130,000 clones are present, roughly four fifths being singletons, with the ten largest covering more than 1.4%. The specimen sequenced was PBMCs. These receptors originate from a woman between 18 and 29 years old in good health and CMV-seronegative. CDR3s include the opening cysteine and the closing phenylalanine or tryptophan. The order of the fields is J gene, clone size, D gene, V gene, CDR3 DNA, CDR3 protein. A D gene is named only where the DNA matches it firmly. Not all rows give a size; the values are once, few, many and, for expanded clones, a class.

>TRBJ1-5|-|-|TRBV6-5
TGTGCCAGCAGTTCTGCGATCCCGGGGGGCAATCAGCCCCGGCATTTT
CASSSAIPGGNQPRHF
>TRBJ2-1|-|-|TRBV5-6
TGTGCCAGCAGACCCGTCAGGGGTGAGCAGTTCTTC
CASRPVRGEQFF
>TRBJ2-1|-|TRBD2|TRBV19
TGTGCCAGTAGTATGGGCGGGAGCTCCTACAATGAGCAGTTCTTC
CASSMGGSSYNEQFF
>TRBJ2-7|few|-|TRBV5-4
TGTGCCAGCAGCTTAGGTTCAGGGGCCCTCGGCGAGCAGTACTTC
CASSLGSGALGEQYF
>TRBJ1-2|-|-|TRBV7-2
TGTGCCAGCAGCTTGGACTCTCGAACCTATGGCTACACCTTC
CASSLDSRTYGYTF
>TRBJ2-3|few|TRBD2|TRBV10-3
TGTGCCATCAGTGAGCCTAGCGGGGGAAATACGCAGTATTTT
CAISEPSGGNTQYF
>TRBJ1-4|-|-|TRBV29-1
TGCAGCGTGGGAGCCCCGGCCTGGCATACAACTAATGAAAAACTGTTTTTT
CSVGAPAWHTTNEKLFF
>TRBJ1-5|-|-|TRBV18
TGTGCCAGCTCACCGACTTACAATCAGCCCCAGCATTTT
CASSPTYNQPQHF
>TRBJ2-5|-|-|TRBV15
TGTGCCACCAGCGAGTTAACCGGGATACTCCCCGGAGGGGAGACCCAGTACTTC
CATSELTGILPGGETQYF
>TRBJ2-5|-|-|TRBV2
TGTGCCAGCAGTGAGACACAGTCACGTGGAGAGACCCAGTACTTC
CASSETQSRGETQYF
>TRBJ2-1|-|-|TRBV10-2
TGCGCCAGCAGTGGGGCTAGCTGGAATGAGCAGTTCTTC
CASSGASWNEQFF
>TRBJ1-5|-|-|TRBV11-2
TGTGCCAGCAGCTTAACCAGTTACGATCAGCCCCAGCATTTT
CASSLTSYDQPQHF
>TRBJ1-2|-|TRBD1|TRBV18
TGTGCCAGCTCACCATTAAGACCCCCCGGACAGGGGGCGGGGGCTAACTATGGCTACACCTTC
CASSPLRPPGQGAGANYGYTF
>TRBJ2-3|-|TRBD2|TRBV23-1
TGCGCCAGCAGTCAGGGACTAGCGGGAGGGCCCACAGATACGCAGTATTTT
CASSQGLAGGPTDTQYF
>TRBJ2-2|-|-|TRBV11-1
TGTGCCAGCAGCCGTCGGGTCTCCGGGGAGCTGTTTTTT
CASSRRVSGELFF
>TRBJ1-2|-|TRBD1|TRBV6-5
TGTGCCAGCAGTTACACGGGACAGTCACGCTATGGCTACACCTTC
CASSYTGQSRYGYTF
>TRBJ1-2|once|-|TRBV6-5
TGTGCCAGCAGTTCATTTAACTATGGCTACACCTTC
CASSSFNYGYTF
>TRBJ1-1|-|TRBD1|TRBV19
TGTGCCAGTAGTACCCCCGGGACAGGGAACACTGAAGCTTTCTTT
CASSTPGTGNTEAFF
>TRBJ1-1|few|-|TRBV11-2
TGTGCCAGCAGCTCCCACCCCGGGGGGCAGGGTACGAACACTGAAGCTTTCTTT
CASSSHPGGQGTNTEAFF
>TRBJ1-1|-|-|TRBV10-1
TGCGCCAGCAGTGAGAGAGGCTACAGGGAGGCTTTCTTT
CASSERGYREAFF
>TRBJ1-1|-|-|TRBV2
TGTGCCATCCGGGGGGGTAATGGCGCTTTCTTT
CAIRGGNGAFF
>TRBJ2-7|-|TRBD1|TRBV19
TGTGCCAGTAGTTCTTCCAGGGGGTGGTCTTCCTACGAGCAGTACTTC
CASSSSRGWSSYEQYF
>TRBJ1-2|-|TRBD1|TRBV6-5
TGTGCCAGCAGTTTCGACAGGGGGCGAAACTATGGCTACACCTTC
CASSFDRGRNYGYTF
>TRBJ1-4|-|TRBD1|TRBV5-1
TGCGCCAGCAGCTTGGCCGGAGGGACAGGGTTGGGAAAACTGTTTTTT
CASSLAGGTGLGKLFF
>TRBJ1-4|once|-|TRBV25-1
TGTGCCAGCAGTGGTACCGGTGGTGAAAAACTGTTTTTT
CASSGTGGEKLFF
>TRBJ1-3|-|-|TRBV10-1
TGCGCCAGTTCGGCTGGAAACACCATATATTTT
CASSAGNTIYF
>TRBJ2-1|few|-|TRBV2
TGTGCCAGCAGTGTTGACAGCTCCTACAATGAGCAGTTCTTC
CASSVDSSYNEQFF
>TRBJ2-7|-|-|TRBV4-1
TGCGCCAGCAGCCAGGAGGGTTTAAGCTACGAGCAGTACTTC
CASSQEGLSYEQYF
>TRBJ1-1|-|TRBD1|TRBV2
TGTGCCAGCAGGAACCCCGGGACAGTGAACACTGAAGCTTTCTTT
CASRNPGTVNTEAFF
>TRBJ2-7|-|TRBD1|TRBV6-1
TGTGCCAGCAGTGACGGTCAGGGGGCATTTTACGAGCAGTACTTC
CASSDGQGAFYEQYF
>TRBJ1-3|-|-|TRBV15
TGTGCCACCAGCAGAGCAGGGAACTCTGGAAACACCATATATTTT
CATSRAGNSGNTIYF
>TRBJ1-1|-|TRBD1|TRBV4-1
TGCGCCAGCAACAGGGGTGGGAACACTGAAGCTTTCTTT
CASNRGGNTEAFF
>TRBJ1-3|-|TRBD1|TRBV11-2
TGTGCCAGCAGTCTCCCCGGGACAGGAGGAAACACCATATATTTT
CASSLPGTGGNTIYF
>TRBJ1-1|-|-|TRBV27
TGTGCCAGCAGTTCCTACATACAGGGATACATGAACACTGAAGCTTTCTTT
CASSSYIQGYMNTEAFF
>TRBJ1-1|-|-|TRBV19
TGTGCCAGTAGTGACAGCAGGGGTAGGACGTCTGAAGCTTTCTTT
CASSDSRGRTSEAFF
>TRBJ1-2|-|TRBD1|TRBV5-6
TGTGCCAGCAGCTTTCAGGGGGGAGATGGCTACACCTTC
CASSFQGGDGYTF
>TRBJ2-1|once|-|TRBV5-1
TGCGCCAGCAGCTCCTTAGCAGCCGCCAATGAGCAGTTCTTC
CASSSLAAANEQFF
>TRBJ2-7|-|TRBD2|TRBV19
TGTGCCAGTACCGAGGCGGGAGGCGAGCAGTACTTC
CASTEAGGEQYF
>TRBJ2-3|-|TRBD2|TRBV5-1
TGCGCCAGCAGCTTTAGGCTAGCGGGAGGTCCAGATACGCAGTATTTT
CASSFRLAGGPDTQYF
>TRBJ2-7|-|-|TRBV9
TGTGCCAGCAGCCCCAGGACAGCTTCCTACGAGCAGTACTTC
CASSPRTASYEQYF
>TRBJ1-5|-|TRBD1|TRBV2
TGTGCCAGCAGCAAAGGGGGACAGCTGGATCAGCCCCAGCATTTT
CASSKGGQLDQPQHF
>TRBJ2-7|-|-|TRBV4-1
TGCGCCAGCAGCCGCGTAGATATGGGCCTAATTTCGGACGAGCAGTACTTC
CASSRVDMGLISDEQYF
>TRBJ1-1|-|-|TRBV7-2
TGTGCCAGCAGCTTAGAAGGGGTCAGGGTGAACACTGAAGCTTTCTTT
CASSLEGVRVNTEAFF
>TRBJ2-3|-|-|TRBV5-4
TGTGCCAGCAGCTTGCCCCAGGCGGATACGCAGTATTTT
CASSLPQADTQYF
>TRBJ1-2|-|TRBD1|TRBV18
TGTGCCAGCTCACCTCCGGGACAGCTCCACTATGGCTACACCTTC
CASSPPGQLHYGYTF